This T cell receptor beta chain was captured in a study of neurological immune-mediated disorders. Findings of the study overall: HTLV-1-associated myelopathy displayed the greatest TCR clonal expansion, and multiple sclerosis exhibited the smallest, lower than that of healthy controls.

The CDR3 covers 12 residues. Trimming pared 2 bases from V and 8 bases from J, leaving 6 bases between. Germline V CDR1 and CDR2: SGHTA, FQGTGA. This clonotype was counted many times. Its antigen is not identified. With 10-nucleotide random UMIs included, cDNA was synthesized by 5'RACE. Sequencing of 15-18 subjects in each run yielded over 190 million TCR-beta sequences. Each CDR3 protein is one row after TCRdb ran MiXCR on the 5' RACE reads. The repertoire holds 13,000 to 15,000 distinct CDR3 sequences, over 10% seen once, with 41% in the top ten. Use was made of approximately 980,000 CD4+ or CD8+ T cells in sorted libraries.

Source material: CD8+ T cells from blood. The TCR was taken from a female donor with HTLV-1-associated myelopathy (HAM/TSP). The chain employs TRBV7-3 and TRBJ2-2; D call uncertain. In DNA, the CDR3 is TGTGCCAGCAGCTTAGGGTCAGGGGAGCTGTTTTTT. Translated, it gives CASSLGSGELFF.